A single sample is the source of the 31 T cell receptor beta chains below, sequenced in a study of somatic mutations in cytotoxic T cells in rheumatoid arthritis. Produced via immunoSEQ multiplex PCR; TCRdb's table is partial and in-frame only. In the table there are around 6,000 clones, approximately 80% of which are singletons. Source: CD8+ T cells sorted from blood, taken at a follow-up visit. The source of these receptors is a woman between 70 and 85 years old with rheumatoid arthritis.

J is TRBJ1-1 and V is TRBV7-2; 7 nucleotides line up with TRBD1. Germline values: CDR1 SGHTA, CDR2 FQGNSA. CDR3 size: 13 residues. Trimming cost V 2 bases and J 7 bases; bases outside gene matches: 4. The CDR3 DNA reads TGTGCCAGCAGCTTAACCGGGACAGATGAAGCTTTCTTT. Residues: CASSLTGTDEAFF.

V usage is TRBV7-9 and J usage is TRBJ1-2; TRBD1 might be the D (6 bases). CDR3 length equals 13 residues. Germline V gene lookup returns CDR1 SEHNR and CDR2 FQNEAQ (reference sequence). Trimming removed 3 bases from V and 6 bases from J, with 11 bases in between. CDR3 sequence (DNA): TGTGCCAGCAGCTTTAACAGGGCGGATGGCTACACCTTC. This gives the protein CASSFNRADGYTF.

This rearrangement joins TRBV5-6 to TRBJ1-1; D is perhaps TRBD1 (5 bases). The CDR3 totals 15 residues. Trimming removed 2 bases from V and 3 bases from J, with 14 bases in between. CDR1 and CDR2 from the germline V gene are SGHDT and YYEEEE. CDR3 DNA sequence: TGTGCCAGCAGCTTCAAGGTGGGACCTTACACTGAAGCTTTCTTT. Translation: CASSFKVGPYTEAFF.

This clone was seen a handful of times. This chain connects TRBV19 to TRBJ2-3; 8 bases match TRBD1. Germline trimming cut 5 bases from V and 1 base from J; bases unmatched to any gene: 8. This CDR3 contains 16 residues. Per the germline V gene, CDR1 is LNHDA and CDR2 is SQIVND (reference sequence). CDR3 residues: CASSSGSGQGTDTQYF. CDR3 coding DNA: TGTGCCAGTAGTTCAGGTTCGGGACAGGGCACAGATACGCAGTATTTT.

The rearrangement joins TRBV6-4 to TRBJ2-2; 12 bases are a match to TRBD2. Germline values: CDR1 MRHNA, CDR2 SNTAGT. The CDR3 loop spans 15 amino acids. Unmatched junction bases numbered 3, after V lost 3 bases and J lost 7 bases. The CDR3 loop reads CASSELAGGHGELFF. The CDR3 bases are TGTGCCAGCAGTGAACTAGCGGGAGGTCACGGGGAGCTGTTTTTT.

The chain combines TRBV5-1 with TRBJ2-7; D is uncertain. The germline gives CDR1 SGHRS, CDR2 YFSETQ. The length of the CDR3 is 12 residues. The V and J ends lost 1 base and 3 bases respectively, with 5 bases between them. The CDR3 DNA is TGCGCCAGCAGCTTGCACGGCTACGAGCAGTACTTC. It yields the protein CASSLHGYEQYF.

The chain is built from TRBV7-9 and TRBJ2-7; the match to TRBD2 covers 8 bases. The CDR3 is 15 residues long. V dropped 5 bases and J dropped 2; count of bases not matched to a gene: 8. Per germline, CDR1 SEHNR and CDR2 FQNEAQ (reference sequence). CDR3 amino acids: CASSPGGGLTYEQYF. CDR3 bases: TGTGCCAGCAGCCCCGGGGGGGGGTTAACCTACGAGCAGTACTTC. Complete variable domain (other parts from reference TRBV7-9 and TRBJ2-7): DTGVSQNPRHKITKRGQNVTFRCDPISEHNRLYWYRQTLGQGPEFLTYFQNEAQLEKSRLLSDRFSAERPKGSFSTLEIQRTEQGDSAMYLCASSPGGGLTYEQYFGPGTRLTVT.

V is TRBV25-1 and J is TRBJ1-2; no firm D call. CDR3 length: 15 amino acids. Germline CDR1 and CDR2: MGHDK and SYGVNS. The ends were cut back, 1 base at V and 6 bases at J, with 15 bases in the middle. The DNA of the CDR3 is TGTGCCAGCAGTGAATTTGGGGTATTACTCGATGGCTACACCTTC. As protein: CASSEFGVLLDGYTF.

V is TRBV11-2 and J is TRBJ2-1, with 9 bases fitting TRBD1. V dropped 4 bases and J dropped 3; count of bases not matched to a gene: 4. This CDR3 is built from 15 residues. In germline, CDR1 is SGHAT, CDR2 FQNNGV. CDR3 amino acids: CASSSGQGGYNEQFF. The CDR3 nucleotides read TGTGCCAGCAGCTCGGGACAGGGTGGCTACAATGAGCAGTTCTTC.

This chain connects TRBV9 to TRBJ2-1; D not resolved. The length of the CDR3 is 11 residues. Germline-derived CDR1 and CDR2 are SGDLS and YYNGEE. The V end was cut by 4 bases, the J end by 5 bases, with 4 bases between. As DNA, the CDR3 is TGTGCCAGCAGCCAAGACAATGAGCAGTTCTTC. It yields the protein CASSQDNEQFF.

The V call is TRBV16, the J call TRBJ1-5; D not resolved. CDR3 length: 12 amino acids. Germline loops: CDR1 KGHSY, CDR2 FQNENV. V was trimmed by 2 bases and J by 5 bases, leaving 4 bases between them. The CDR3 DNA follows: TGTGCCAGCAGCCAAGGTCATCAGCCCCAGCATTTT. Protein product: CASSQGHQPQHF.

V and J are TRBV21-1 and TRBJ1-2. TRBV21-1 is an annotated pseudogene. This CDR3 is 16 amino acids long. Written as DNA, the CDR3 is TGTGCCAGCAGCAAAGTCTGGGGGGGGAGGGTCAATGGCTACACCTTC. This translates into CASSKVWGGRVNGYTF.

The chain joins TRBV28 to TRBJ1-5, with 8 bases lining up with TRBD1. CDR1 MDHEN and CDR2 SYDVKM come from the germline V gene. The CDR3 extends over 14 amino acids. V shed 4 bases, J shed 8 bases, and the junction held 7 bases outside the gene matches. The CDR3 sequence is CASSWAGGYKPQHF. The CDR3 region has the DNA TGTGCCAGCAGTTGGGCAGGGGGCTACAAGCCCCAGCATTTT.

This chain links TRBV28 with TRBJ2-1; D gene unclear. The V end was cut by 6 bases, the J end by 10 bases, with 10 bases between. CDR3 length: 11 residues. Germline V gene lookup returns CDR1 MDHEN and CDR2 SYDVKM. The CDR3 reads CASSPGSEQFF. CDR3 DNA: TGTGCCAGCAGCCCGGGCTCGGAGCAGTTCTTC.

V is TRBV10-3 and J is TRBJ2-2; 7 bases fit TRBD1. V lost 7 bases, J lost 2 bases, and 7 bases stayed unmatched. The length of the CDR3 is 15 residues. Germline V lookup: CDR1 ENHRY, CDR2 SYGVKD. CDR3 sequence reads: CAITGGGRNTGELFF. The DNA of the CDR3 is TGTGCCATCACAGGGGGTGGGCGAAACACCGGGGAGCTGTTTTTT.

The genes are TRBV13 and TRBJ1-2; D ambiguous. This CDR3 spans 14 amino acids. Trimming pared 1 base from V and 3 bases from J, leaving 9 bases between. Germline values: CDR1 PRHDT, CDR2 FYEKMQ (reference sequence). This CDR3 reads CASSLVTEDYGYTF. The CDR3 DNA sequence: TGTGCCAGCAGCTTAGTAACAGAAGACTATGGCTACACCTTC.

V and J are TRBV19 and TRBJ2-7, with 7 nucleotides matching TRBD2. The V segment lost 4 bases and the J segment 4 bases; nucleotides outside the gene matches: 10. The length of the CDR3 is 15 residues. Germline V gene lookup returns CDR1 LNHDA and CDR2 SQIVND (reference sequence). The chain's CDR3 is CASSSGAAGPYEQYF. The CDR3 DNA is TGTGCCAGTAGTAGTGGAGCAGCGGGGCCATACGAGCAGTACTTC. The variable domain in full, with the rest retrieved from reference TRBV19 and TRBJ2-7, is DGGITQSPKYLFRKEGQNVTLSCEQNLNHDAMYWYRQDPGQGLRLIYYSQIVNDFQKGDIAEGYSVSREKKESFPLTVTSAQKNPTAFYLCASSSGAAGPYEQYFGPGTRLTVT.

The V call is TRBV4-1, the J call TRBJ1-2; D gene unclear. The CDR3 runs 18 residues. Deletions cut 0 bases from V and 4 bases from J, with 21 bases between. Germline V lookup: CDR1 MGHRA, CDR2 YSYEKL. The CDR3 bases are TGCGCCAGCAGCCAAGATGTCCACAAGGGCCCAGCGCTCTATGGCTACACCTTC. Protein sequence: CASSQDVHKGPALYGYTF.

J is TRBJ2-7 and V is TRBV11-2; 9 nucleotides align to TRBD1. This CDR3 comprises 14 residues. V lost 1 base and J lost 4; bases outside the gene matches: 2. CDR1 SGHAT and CDR2 FQNNGV come from the germline V gene. The CDR3 here is CASSLGTGEYEQYF. The CDR3 DNA reads as TGTGCCAGCAGCTTAGGGACAGGGGAATACGAGCAGTACTTC.

The sample holds one count of this clone. The rearrangement links TRBV7-2 to TRBJ1-5; D not certain. V gave up 5 bases and J gave up 3 bases, with 14 bases separating them. The CDR3 is made up of 15 amino acids. The germline V gene encodes CDR1 SGHTA and CDR2 FQGNSA. Here the CDR3 reads CASSQPQEYNQPQHF. CDR3 in DNA: TGTGCCAGCAGCCAACCTCAGGAGTACAATCAGCCCCAGCATTTT.

By frequency in the sample, this clone is large (0.1 to 1%). This chain joins TRBV21-1 and TRBJ1-1; TRBD1, the D gene given by the table, was not confirmed from the DNA. TRBV21-1 is labeled a pseudogene. This CDR3 contains 12 residues. The CDR3 loop is CASRGQNTEAFF. The DNA for the CDR3 is TGTGCCAGCCGGGGACAGAACACTGAAGCTTTCTTT.

The J gene is TRBJ2-3, the V gene TRBV7-8, with 8 bases that match TRBD2. Germline CDR1 reads SGHVS; CDR2 reads FQNEAQ. The CDR3 contains 15 residues. V lost 1 base to trimming and J lost 5 bases; unmatched junction nucleotides: 5. The CDR3 coding sequence is TGTGCCAGCAGCTTAGTCCTAGCGGGCGGAGATACGCAGTATTTT. Protein product: CASSLVLAGGDTQYF. Using reference TRBV7-8 and TRBJ2-3 for the parts outside the CDR3, the full variable domain is GAGVSQSPRYKVAKRGQDVALRCDPISGHVSLFWYQQALGQGPEFLTYFQNEAQLDKSGLPSDRFFAERPEGSVSTLKIQRTQQEDSAVYLCASSLVLAGGDTQYFGPGTRLTVL.

This chain links TRBV4-2 with TRBJ2-3, with a possible D match to TRBD2 (6 bases). Germline V gives CDR1 LGHNA, CDR2 YNFKEQ. CDR3 length: 15 amino acids. V dropped 0 bases and J dropped 1 base, with 8 bases sitting between them. CDR3 nucleotide sequence: TGTGCCAGCAGCCAAGAGTGGGGGGGCACAGATACGCAGTATTTT. This encodes CASSQEWGGTDTQYF.

The genes are TRBV4-1 and TRBJ2-1; tentatively, D is TRBD1 (5 bases). In germline, CDR1 is MGHRA, CDR2 YSYEKL. Trimming cost V 6 bases and J 4 bases, with 19 bases left between them. This CDR3 has 16 residues. The CDR3 loop is CASSAHSSGAYNEQFF. CDR3 sequence (DNA): TGCGCCAGCAGTGCCCATTCGTCTGGGGCGTACAATGAGCAGTTCTTC.

This sequence joins TRBV29-1 and TRBJ1-2; tentatively, D is TRBD1 (6 bases). Germline CDR1 reads SQVTM; CDR2 reads ANQGSEA. Between the trimmed V and J ends, which lost 3 bases and 4 bases, there was a span of 21 bases. The CDR3 sequence is 16 residues long. The CDR3 loop reads CSVDPDPQGPVYGYTF. CDR3 DNA: TGCAGCGTTGATCCTGACCCCCAGGGGCCAGTCTATGGCTACACCTTC.

The J gene is TRBJ2-7, the V gene TRBV6-5, with 12 bases aligning to TRBD1. Germline assignment: CDR1 MNHEY and CDR2 SVGAGI. Trimming removed 6 bases from V and 7 bases from J; junction bases left unmatched: 7. The CDR3 sequence is 14 residues long. CDR3 DNA: TGTGCCAGCAGAGCCGGGACAGGGGGCCGGGAGCAGTACTTC. Amino acids: CASRAGTGGREQYF.

This clone came up once. V is TRBV6-6 and J is TRBJ2-2; D might be TRBD1 (6 bases). Germline lookup yields CDR1 MNHNY and CDR2 SVGAGI (reference sequence). The ends were cut back, 8 bases at V and 0 bases at J, with 13 bases in the middle. This CDR3 contains 15 residues. CDR3 sequence: CASLTGTTNTGELFF. In nucleotides, the CDR3 is TGTGCCAGCCTTACCGGGACAACGAACACCGGGGAGCTGTTTTTT.

The chain employs TRBV28 and TRBJ2-3; maybe TRBD1 (6 bases). Trimming shortened V by 3 bases and J by 3 bases, and 10 bases separated the two germline ends. Germline V CDR1 and CDR2: MDHEN, SYDVKM. There are 14 residues in the CDR3. CDR3 amino acids: CASSFKQGTDTQYF. Written as DNA, the CDR3 is TGTGCCAGCAGTTTCAAACAGGGTACAGATACGCAGTATTTT.

The chain employs TRBV5-1 and TRBJ2-1, with D possibly TRBD2 on 6 matching bases. Trimming cost V 5 bases and J 2 bases, with 14 bases left between them. The CDR3 has 15 residues. CDR1 is SGHRS, CDR2 YFSETQ, per germline. CDR3 residues: CASSLAGRPYNEQFF. CDR3 in DNA: TGCGCCAGCAGTCTTGCGGGACGGCCCTACAATGAGCAGTTCTTC.

J is TRBJ2-5 and V is TRBV7-6; D ambiguous. The CDR3 loop spans 14 amino acids. Between the trimmed V and J ends, which lost 3 bases and 1 base, there was a span of 9 bases. Germline assignment: CDR1 SGHVS and CDR2 FNYEAQ. In nucleotides, the CDR3 is TGTGCCAGCAGCTTGACCCAGGCCCAAGAGACCCAGTACTTC. This translates into CASSLTQAQETQYF. The variable domain in full, completed from reference TRBV7-6 and TRBJ2-5, reads GAGVSQSPRYKVTKRGQDVALRCDPISGHVSLYWYRQALGQGPEFLTYFNYEAQQDKSGLPNDRFSAERPEGSISTLTIQRTEQRDSAMYRCASSLTQAQETQYFGPGTRLLVL.

The chain joins TRBV5-6 to TRBJ2-1; TRBD2 aligns across 11 bases. This CDR3 has 15 amino acids. Germline assignment: CDR1 SGHDT and CDR2 YYEEEE. V dropped 3 bases and J dropped 9; count of bases not matched to a gene: 8. For the CDR3, the DNA is TGTGCCAGCAGCTCGACTAGCGGGGTCAGGGGTGAGCAGTTCTTC. It yields the protein CASSSTSGVRGEQFF.